The clone carrying this TCR beta chain was detected many times. What it binds is not known. The V gene's germline CDR1 is MNHEY and CDR2 SVGAGI. Trimming took 0 bases from V and 3 from J, leaving 16 bases between them. CDR3 length equals 17 residues. TCRdb passed the 5' RACE reads through MiXCR, listing each CDR3 protein once. The table records some 240,000 distinct CDR3 sequences, approximately 5.2% of them present only once. This sample was taken from a study of T cells after yellow fever vaccination. Study results and caveats: It was a small share of clonotypes that appeared in both CD4 and CD8 compartments.

The chain recombines TRBV6-5 with TRBJ2-3; D is possibly TRBD2 (6 bases). Here the sequenced sample was CD4+ T cells sorted from PBMCs, taken on the day of the yellow fever booster vaccination. The sequence was collected from a man aged 18 to 30 who received the YFV17D yellow fever vaccine. CDR3 sequence reads: CASSYSTPGVFTDTQYF. The CDR3, as DNA: TGTGCCAGCAGTTACTCGACGCCGGGGGTGTTTACAGATACGCAGTATTTT.